This T cell receptor (beta chain) comes out of a study of blood T cell repertoires in COVID-19. Study-level information: T cells, B-cell-depleted T cells, or PBMCs provided the cDNA or gDNA that served as material.

The protocol was immunoSEQ multiplex PCR, while the TCRdb copy is restricted to in-frame clones and leaves out a portion. The sample carries some 300,000 clones, approximately 84% recorded once. Comments on this clone: Additional DNA sequences in this sample encode the identical CDR3.

The study recruited people aged about 18 to 95 years across approximately 23 US areas. This CDR3 contains 13 residues. Trimming stripped 3 bases from V and 2 bases from J, with 7 bases between. Input material: PBMCs or T cells enriched from blood (not recorded which). The receptor comes from a man aged 25 to 40 who had recovered from COVID-19. V is TRBV12-3 or TRBV12-4 and J is TRBJ1-2; D perhaps matches TRBD1 (5 bases). CDR3 loop: CASSLSGNYGYTF. CDR3 bases: TGTGCCAGCAGTTTGTCAGGGAACTATGGCTACACCTTC.